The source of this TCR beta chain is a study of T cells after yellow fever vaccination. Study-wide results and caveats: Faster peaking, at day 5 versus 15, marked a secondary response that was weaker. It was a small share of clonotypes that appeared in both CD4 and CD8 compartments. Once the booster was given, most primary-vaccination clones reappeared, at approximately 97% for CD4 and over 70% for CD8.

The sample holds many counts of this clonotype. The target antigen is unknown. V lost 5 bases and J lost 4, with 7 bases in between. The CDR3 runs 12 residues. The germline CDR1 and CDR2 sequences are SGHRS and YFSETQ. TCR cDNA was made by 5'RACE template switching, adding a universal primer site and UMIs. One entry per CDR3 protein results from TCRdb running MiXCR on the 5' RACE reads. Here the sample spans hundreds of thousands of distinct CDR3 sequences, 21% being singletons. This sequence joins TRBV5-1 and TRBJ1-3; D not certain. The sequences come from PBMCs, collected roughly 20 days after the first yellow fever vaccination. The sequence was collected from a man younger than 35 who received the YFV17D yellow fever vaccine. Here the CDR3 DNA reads TGCGCCAGCAGTTCCACAGGAAACACCATATATTTT. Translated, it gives CASSSTGNTIYF. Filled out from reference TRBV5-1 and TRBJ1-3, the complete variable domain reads KAGVTQTPRYLIKTRGQQVTLSCSPISGHRSVSWYQQTPGQGLQFLFEYFSETQRNKGNFPGRFSGRQFSNSRSEMNVSTLELGDSALYLCASSSTGNTIYFGEGSWLTVV.